A single sample gave rise to the 15 T cell receptor beta chains below, sequenced in a study of control samples from healthy donors and cancer patients. Sequenced by immunoSEQ multiplex PCR; TCRdb stores in-frame clones only, minus some. This sample carries about 150,000 clones, almost 90% of them seen once, and the ten largest clones take 1.7%. Material for sequencing was blood. These receptor sequences come from a man aged 18 to 30 in good health.

V gene TRBV6-4 combines with J gene TRBJ2-2; no clear D. V was clipped by 3 bases and J by 0 bases, with 8 bases between them. From germline, CDR1 is MRHNA and CDR2 SNTAGT. The CDR3 is 15 residues long. DNA of the CDR3: TGTGCCAGCAGTGAAAATACCGCGAACACCGGGGAGCTGTTTTTT. This translates into CASSENTANTGELFF.

This rearrangement joins TRBV18 to TRBJ2-1, with TRBD2 matching 13 bases. CDR3 length: 16 amino acids. Per germline, CDR1 KGHSH and CDR2 LQKENI. V shed 0 bases and J 7 bases; nucleotides not matched to a gene: 3. CDR3 nucleotide sequence: TGTGCCAGCTCACCACCGACTAGCGGGGGGAGGAATGAGCAGTTCTTC. Translating gives CASSPPTSGGRNEQFF.

The chain joins TRBV25-1 to TRBJ2-3; D gene unclear. The germline V gene encodes CDR1 MGHDK and CDR2 SYGVNS. Between the trimmed V and J ends, which lost 8 bases and 10 bases, there was a span of 13 bases. This CDR3 has 11 residues. The CDR3: CASRTVLAQYF. CDR3 in DNA: TGTGCCAGCCGGACCGTGCTTGCGCAGTATTTT.

The chain employs TRBV11-2 and TRBJ2-5; no reliable D call. The CDR3 contains 14 residues. Trimming cost V 3 bases and J 4 bases, with 12 bases left between them. The germline CDR1 and CDR2 sequences are SGHAT and FQNNGV. CDR3: CASSLWGLRETQYF. The DNA of the CDR3 is TGTGCCAGCAGCTTGTGGGGTTTGCGAGAGACCCAGTACTTC.

V and J are TRBV3-1 (or the pseudogene TRBV3-2) and TRBJ1-6, with 7 bases fitting TRBD1. The V gene end was trimmed by 0 bases and the J gene end by 10 bases; junction bases not matched to a gene: 3. Germline CDR1 is LGHDT and CDR2 is YNNKEL (reference sequence). The CDR3 contains 14 residues. CDR3 protein: CASSQDDRDSPLHF. The CDR3 coding sequence is TGTGCCAGCAGCCAAGATGACAGGGACTCACCCCTCCACTTT.

The chain carries TRBV7-3 and TRBJ2-3, with 9 bases matching TRBD2. The CDR3 is made up of 15 amino acids. The V gene end was trimmed by 5 bases and the J gene end by 5 bases; junction bases not matched to a gene: 8. Germline V lookup: CDR1 SGHTA, CDR2 FQGTGA. For the CDR3, the DNA is TGTGCCAGCAGCGTGAGCGGGGGGCGGGGAGATACGCAGTATTTT. Its protein product is CASSVSGGRGDTQYF.

This sequence joins TRBV29-1 and TRBJ2-3; TRBD1 might be the D (6 bases). The CDR3 contains 14 residues. The germline CDR1 and CDR2 sequences are SQVTM and ANQGSEA. V lost 8 bases, J lost 6 bases, and 21 bases lay in between. The CDR3, as DNA: TGCAGCCAGAGAGGGGTGGGGGCGAGGGATACGCAGTATTTT. This sequence encodes CSQRGVGARDTQYF.

V gene TRBV5-4 combines with J gene TRBJ2-5, with no clear D. The CDR3 consists of 13 residues. Per germline, CDR1 SGHNT and CDR2 YYREEE (reference sequence). V was cut by 0 bases and J by 4 bases, with 7 bases left in between. CDR3 loop: CASSLGGTETQYF. CDR3 coding DNA: TGTGCCAGCAGCTTGGGGGGTACAGAGACCCAGTACTTC.

V usage is TRBV19 and J usage is TRBJ1-4; D uncertain. This CDR3 spans 13 amino acids. Germline CDR1 reads LNHDA; CDR2 reads SQIVND (reference sequence). V lost 6 bases and J 4 bases, leaving 9 bases between the germline ends. In nucleotides, the CDR3 is TGTGCCAGTAGAGGGCAGAATAATGAAAAACTGTTTTTT. Amino acids: CASRGQNNEKLFF.

V and J are TRBV7-9 and TRBJ1-1, with D perhaps matching TRBD1 (5 bases). The CDR3 runs to 14 residues. CDR1 SEHNR and CDR2 FQNEAQ come from the germline V gene (reference sequence). Between the trimmed V and J ends, which lost 5 bases and 1 base, there was a span of 11 bases. The CDR3 DNA reads as TGTGCCAGCAGCGCCCGACAGTGGAACACTGAAGCTTTCTTT. This gives the protein CASSARQWNTEAFF.

The rearrangement uses TRBV29-1 and TRBJ1-1, with unresolved D. Trimming removed 5 bases from V and 10 bases from J, with 17 bases in between. Looked up from germline, CDR1 is SQVTM and CDR2 is ANQGSEA. The length of the CDR3 is 12 residues. CDR3 nucleotide sequence: TGCAGCGTTTGGAACCGGGTTAAGGGAGCTTTCTTT. Translated: CSVWNRVKGAFF.

The V call is TRBV9, the J call TRBJ2-2; D uncertain. V was trimmed by 0 bases and J by 5 bases, leaving 8 bases between them. CDR3 length: 14 residues. The V gene's germline CDR1 is SGDLS and CDR2 YYNGEE. CDR3 DNA: TGTGCCAGCAGCGTAGATCTTGTGACCGGGGAGCTGTTTTTT. This translates into CASSVDLVTGELFF.

V and J are TRBV11-2 and TRBJ2-7, with TRBD1 matching over 11 bases. V was pared by 4 bases and J by 2 bases, with 1 base of the junction left unmatched. Per germline, CDR1 SGHAT and CDR2 FQNNGV. The CDR3 runs to 14 residues. As DNA, the CDR3 is TGTGCCAGCAGCTGGACAGGGGGCCCCTACGAGCAGTACTTC. This gives the protein CASSWTGGPYEQYF.

The chain carries TRBV2 and TRBJ2-1; D is unresolved. The CDR3 sequence is 10 residues long. Trimming stripped 8 bases from V and 7 bases from J, with 6 bases between. The germline V gene has CDR1 SNHLY and CDR2 FYNNEI. The CDR3 nucleotides are TGTGCCAGCGGTAGGAATGAGCAGTTCTTC. Its protein is CASGRNEQFF.

The V call is TRBV20-1, the J call TRBJ2-5, with TRBD1 as a possible D gene (6 bases). The CDR3 covers 15 residues. Germline V gene sequence: CDR1 DFQATT, CDR2 SNEGSKA (reference sequence). Trimming pared 3 bases from V and 1 base from J, leaving 15 bases between. The CDR3 DNA sequence: TGCAGTGCTAGTGAACCGGGACATACCCAAGAGACCCAGTACTTC. Translation gives CSASEPGHTQETQYF.